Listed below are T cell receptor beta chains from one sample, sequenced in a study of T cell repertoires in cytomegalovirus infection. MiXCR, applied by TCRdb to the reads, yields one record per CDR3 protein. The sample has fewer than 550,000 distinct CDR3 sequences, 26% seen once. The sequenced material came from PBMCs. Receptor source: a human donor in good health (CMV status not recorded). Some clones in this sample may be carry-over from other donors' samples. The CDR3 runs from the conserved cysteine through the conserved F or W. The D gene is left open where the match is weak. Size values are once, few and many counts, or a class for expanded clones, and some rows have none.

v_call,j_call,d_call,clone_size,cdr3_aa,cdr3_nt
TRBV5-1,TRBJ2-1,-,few,CASSPGPRGSYNEQFF,TGCGCCAGCAGCCCGGGGCCTAGGGGCAGTTACAATGAGCAGTTCTTC
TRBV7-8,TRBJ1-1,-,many,CASSSLTDTGTEAFF,TGTGCCAGCAGCTCCCTTACCGACACGGGCACTGAAGCTTTCTTT
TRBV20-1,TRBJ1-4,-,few,CSASGPLVNEKLFF,TGCAGTGCTAGTGGGCCCCTGGTTAATGAAAAACTGTTTTTT
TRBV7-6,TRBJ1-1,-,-,CASSLRVENTEAFF,TGTGCCAGCAGCTTAAGGGTTGAGAACACTGAAGCTTTCTTT
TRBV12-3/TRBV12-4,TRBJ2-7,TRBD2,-,CASSFAGRWDF,TGTGCCAGCAGTTTCGCCGGGAGGTGGGACTTC
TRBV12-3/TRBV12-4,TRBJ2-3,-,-,CASSLNTGAKDTQYF,TGTGCCAGCAGTTTAAACACGGGGGCGAAAGATACGCAGTATTTT
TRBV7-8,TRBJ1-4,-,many,CASSPQGLPEKLFF,TGTGCCAGCAGCCCGCAGGGGCTGCCCGAAAAACTGTTTTTT
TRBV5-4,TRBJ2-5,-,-,CASSPSVGGSQETQYF,TGTGCCAGCAGCCCTAGCGTGGGGGGCTCTCAAGAGACCCAGTACTTC
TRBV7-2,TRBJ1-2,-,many,CASSTAGAYGYTF,TGTGCCAGCAGCACGGCGGGGGCGTATGGCTACACCTTC
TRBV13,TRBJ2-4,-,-,CASSLISEAMSNIQYF,TGTGCCAGCAGCTTAATCTCGGAGGCGATGTCAAACATTCAGTACTTC
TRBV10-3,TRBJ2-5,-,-,CAIKTGETQYF,TGTGCCATCAAAACGGGAGAGACCCAGTACTTC
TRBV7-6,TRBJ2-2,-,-,CASSLKGRNTGELFF,TGTGCTAGCAGCTTAAAGGGCCGAAACACCGGGGAGCTGTTTTTT
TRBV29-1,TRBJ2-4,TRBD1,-,CSTAGTALMAKNIQYF,TGCAGCACCGCCGGGACAGCCCTTATGGCCAAAAACATTCAGTACTTC
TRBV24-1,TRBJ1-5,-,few,CATSDEDWQPQHF,TGTGCCACCAGTGATGAGGATTGGCAGCCCCAGCATTTT
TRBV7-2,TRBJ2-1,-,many,CASSLTGEFTYNEQFF,TGTGCCAGCAGCTTAACCGGGGAGTTCACCTACAATGAGCAGTTCTTC
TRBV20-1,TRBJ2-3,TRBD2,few,CRATSGLAGVGEFTDTQYF,TGCAGGGCAACATCAGGGCTAGCGGGAGTAGGGGAGTTTACAGATACGCAGTATTTT
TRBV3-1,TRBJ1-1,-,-,CASSQVPGSNTEAFF,TGTGCCAGCAGCCAAGTGCCAGGGTCAAACACTGAAGCTTTCTTT
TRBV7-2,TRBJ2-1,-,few,CASSYGPRLSGYNEQFF,TGTGCCAGCAGCTATGGACCAAGGCTATCGGGTTACAATGAGCAGTTCTTC
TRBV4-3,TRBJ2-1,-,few,CASSQGLASYNEQFF,TGCGCCAGCAGCCAAGGACTGGCATCCTACAATGAGCAGTTCTTC
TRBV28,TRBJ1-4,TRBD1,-,CASSLGQGGREKLFF,TGTGCCAGCAGTTTAGGACAGGGTGGACGGGAAAAACTGTTTTTT
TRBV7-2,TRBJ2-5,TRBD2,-,CASILRSGRTQETQYF,TGTGCCAGCATCCTGAGGAGCGGGAGGACACAAGAGACCCAGTACTTC
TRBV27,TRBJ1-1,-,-,CASSLWGRGSAFF,TGTGCCAGCAGTTTATGGGGTCGCGGATCAGCTTTCTTT
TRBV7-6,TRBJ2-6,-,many,CASSLVLPSGANVLTF,TGTGCCAGCAGCTTAGTGTTACCTTCTGGGGCCAACGTCCTGACTTTC
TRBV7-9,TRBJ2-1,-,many,CASTGPYNEQFF,TGTGCCAGCACCGGACCCTACAATGAGCAGTTCTTC
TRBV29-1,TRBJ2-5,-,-,CSVAQGEETQYF,TGCAGCGTTGCGCAGGGAGAAGAGACCCAGTACTTC
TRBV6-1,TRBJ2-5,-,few,CASSEAGVVQETQYF,TGTGCCAGCAGTGAAGCGGGGGTCGTCCAAGAGACCCAGTACTTC
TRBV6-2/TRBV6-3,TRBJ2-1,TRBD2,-,CASSGLAGGPFPYNEQFF,TGTGCCAGCAGTGGACTAGCGGGAGGGCCCTTTCCCTACAATGAGCAGTTCTTC
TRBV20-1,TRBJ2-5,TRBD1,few,CSAGDRDRGETQYF,TGCAGTGCTGGGGACCGGGACAGGGGAGAGACCCAGTACTTC
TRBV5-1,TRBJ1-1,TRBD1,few,CASSGYRGDTEAFF,TGCGCCAGCAGCGGGTACAGGGGAGACACTGAAGCTTTCTTT
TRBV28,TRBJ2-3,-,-,CASSLGGGATDTQYF,TGTGCCAGCAGCTTAGGGGGGGGAGCGACAGATACGCAGTATTTT